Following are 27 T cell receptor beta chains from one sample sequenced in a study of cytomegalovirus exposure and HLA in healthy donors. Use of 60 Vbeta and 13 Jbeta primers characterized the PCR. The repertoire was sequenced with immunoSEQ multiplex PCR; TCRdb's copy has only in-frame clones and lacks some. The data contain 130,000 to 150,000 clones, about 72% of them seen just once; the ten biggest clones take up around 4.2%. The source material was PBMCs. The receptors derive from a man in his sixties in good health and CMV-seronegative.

CDR3 bases: TGTGCCAGCGGTACAGGGGGGGAGACTGAAGCTTTCTTT. Residues: CASGTGGETEAFF. The chain is built from TRBV6-5 and TRBJ1-1, with TRBD1 identical over 8 bases. The germline gives CDR1 MNHEY, CDR2 SVGAGI. This CDR3 spans 13 amino acids. The J segment lost 5 bases and the V segment lost 8 bases, leaving 7 bases of the junction unmatched.

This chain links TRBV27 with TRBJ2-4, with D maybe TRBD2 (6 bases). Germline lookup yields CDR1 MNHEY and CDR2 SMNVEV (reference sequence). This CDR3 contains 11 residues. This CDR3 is CGAGAKNIQYF. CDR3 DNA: TGTGGTGCGGGGGCCAAAAACATTCAGTACTTC.

DNA for the CDR3: TGTGCCAGCAGCTTAAGCTTAGGGAGGGAGCAGTTCTTC. Translated, it gives CASSLSLGREQFF. This chain connects TRBV7-8 to TRBJ2-1; a possible D gene is TRBD2 (6 bases). The V and J ends lost 2 bases and 10 bases respectively, with 12 bases between them. The V gene's germline CDR1 is SGHVS and CDR2 FQNEAQ. The CDR3 sequence is 13 residues long.

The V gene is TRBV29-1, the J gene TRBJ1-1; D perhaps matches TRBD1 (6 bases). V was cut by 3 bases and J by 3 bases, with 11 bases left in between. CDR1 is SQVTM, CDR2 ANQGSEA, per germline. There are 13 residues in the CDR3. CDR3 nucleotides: TGCAGCGTTGATCAGGGGTTCGACACTGAAGCTTTCTTT. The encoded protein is CSVDQGFDTEAFF.

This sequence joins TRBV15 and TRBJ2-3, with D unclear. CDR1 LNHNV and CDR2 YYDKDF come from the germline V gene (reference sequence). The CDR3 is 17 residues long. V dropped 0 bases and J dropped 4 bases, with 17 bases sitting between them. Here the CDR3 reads CATSRDLSTPQADTQYF. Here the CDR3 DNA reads TGTGCCACCAGCAGAGATCTAAGTACTCCCCAAGCAGATACGCAGTATTTT.

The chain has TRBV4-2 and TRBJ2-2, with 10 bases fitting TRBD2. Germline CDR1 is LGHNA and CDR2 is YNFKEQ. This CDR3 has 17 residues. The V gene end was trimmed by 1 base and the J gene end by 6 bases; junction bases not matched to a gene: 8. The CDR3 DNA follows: TGTGCCAGCAGCCAAGTAAGGGCTAGCGGGAGATCCGGGGAGCTGTTTTTT. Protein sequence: CASSQVRASGRSGELFF.

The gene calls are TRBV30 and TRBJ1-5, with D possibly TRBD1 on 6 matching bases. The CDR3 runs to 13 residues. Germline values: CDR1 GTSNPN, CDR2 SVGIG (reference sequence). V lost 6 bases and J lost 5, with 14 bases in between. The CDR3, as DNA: TGTGCCTGCACTACAGGGTTAGATCAGCCCCAGCATTTT. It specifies CACTTGLDQPQHF.

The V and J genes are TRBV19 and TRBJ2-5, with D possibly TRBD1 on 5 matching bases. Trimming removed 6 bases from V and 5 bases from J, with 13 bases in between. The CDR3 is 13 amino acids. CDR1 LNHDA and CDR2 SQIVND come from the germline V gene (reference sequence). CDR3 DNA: TGTGCCAGTAGCTCCAGGGTGAGGGAGACCCAGTACTTC. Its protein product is CASSSRVRETQYF.

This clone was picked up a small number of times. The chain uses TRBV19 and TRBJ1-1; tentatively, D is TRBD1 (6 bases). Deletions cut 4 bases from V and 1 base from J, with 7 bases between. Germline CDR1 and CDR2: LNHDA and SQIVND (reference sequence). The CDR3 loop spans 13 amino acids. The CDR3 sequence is CASSKGQNTEAFF. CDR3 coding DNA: TGTGCCAGTAGTAAGGGACAGAACACTGAAGCTTTCTTT.

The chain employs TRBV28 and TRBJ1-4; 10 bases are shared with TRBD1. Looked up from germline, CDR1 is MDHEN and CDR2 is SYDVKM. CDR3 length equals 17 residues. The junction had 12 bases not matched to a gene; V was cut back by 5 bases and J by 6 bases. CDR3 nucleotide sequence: TGTGCCAGCAGTCCCAATTTAGGGACAGGGGAGGATGAAAAACTGTTTTTT. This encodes CASSPNLGTGEDEKLFF.

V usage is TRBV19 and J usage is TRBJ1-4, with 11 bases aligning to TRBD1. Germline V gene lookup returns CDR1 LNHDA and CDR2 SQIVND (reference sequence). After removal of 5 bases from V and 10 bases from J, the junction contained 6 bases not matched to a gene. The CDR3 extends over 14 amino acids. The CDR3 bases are TGTGCCAGTAGTGAGGACAGGGGGCGAACAAAACTGTTTTTT. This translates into CASSEDRGRTKLFF. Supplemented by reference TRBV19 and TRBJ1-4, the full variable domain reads DGGITQSPKYLFRKEGQNVTLSCEQNLNHDAMYWYRQDPGQGLRLIYYSQIVNDFQKGDIAEGYSVSREKKESFPLTVTSAQKNPTAFYLCASSEDRGRTKLFFGSGTQLSVL.

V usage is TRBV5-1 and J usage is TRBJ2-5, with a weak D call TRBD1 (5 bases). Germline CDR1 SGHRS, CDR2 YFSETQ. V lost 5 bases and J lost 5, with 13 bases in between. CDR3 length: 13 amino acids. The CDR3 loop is CASSLPGYETQYF. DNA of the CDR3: TGCGCCAGCAGTCTGCCAGGGTACGAGACCCAGTACTTC.

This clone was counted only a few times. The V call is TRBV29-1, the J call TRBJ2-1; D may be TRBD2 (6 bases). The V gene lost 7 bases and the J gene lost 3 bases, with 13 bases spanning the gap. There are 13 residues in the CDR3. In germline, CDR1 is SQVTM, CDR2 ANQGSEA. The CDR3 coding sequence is TGCAGCGCAGAAAGACTAGGCTACAATGAGCAGTTCTTC. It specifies CSAERLGYNEQFF.

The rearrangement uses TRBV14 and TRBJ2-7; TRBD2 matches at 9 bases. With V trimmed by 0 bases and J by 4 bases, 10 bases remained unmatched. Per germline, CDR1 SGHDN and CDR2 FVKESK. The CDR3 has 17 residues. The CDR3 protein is CASSQETVAGELYEQYF. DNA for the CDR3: TGTGCCAGCAGCCAAGAGACGGTAGCGGGAGAGTTATACGAGCAGTACTTC.

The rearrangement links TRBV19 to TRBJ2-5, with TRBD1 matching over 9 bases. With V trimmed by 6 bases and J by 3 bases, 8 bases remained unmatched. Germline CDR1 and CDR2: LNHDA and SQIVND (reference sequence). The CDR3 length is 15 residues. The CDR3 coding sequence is TGTGCCAGTAGAGAATCCGGGACAGGGAAAGAGACCCAGTACTTC. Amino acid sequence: CASRESGTGKETQYF.

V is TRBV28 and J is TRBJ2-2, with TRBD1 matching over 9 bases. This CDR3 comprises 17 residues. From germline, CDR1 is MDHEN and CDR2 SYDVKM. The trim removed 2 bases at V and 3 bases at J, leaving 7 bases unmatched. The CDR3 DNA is TGTGCCAGCAGTTTACCCCCGGGACAGGGACACACCGGGGAGCTGTTTTTT. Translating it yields CASSLPPGQGHTGELFF.

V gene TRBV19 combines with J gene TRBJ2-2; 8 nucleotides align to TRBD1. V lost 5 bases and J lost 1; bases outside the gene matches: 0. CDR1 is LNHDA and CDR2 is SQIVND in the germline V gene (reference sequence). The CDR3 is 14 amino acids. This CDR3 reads CASSGTGNTGELFF. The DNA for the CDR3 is TGTGCCAGTAGTGGGACAGGGAACACCGGGGAGCTGTTTTTT.

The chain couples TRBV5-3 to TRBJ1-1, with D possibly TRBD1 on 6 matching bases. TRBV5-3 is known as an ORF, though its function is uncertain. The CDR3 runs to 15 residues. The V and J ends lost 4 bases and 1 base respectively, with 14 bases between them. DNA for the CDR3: TGTGCCAGAAGCACGGGGGGGCAGAGGAACACTGAAGCTTTCTTT. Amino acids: CARSTGGQRNTEAFF.

CDR3 DNA: TGTGCCAGCAGCTCGACTAGCGGGACCAACACCGGGGAGCTGTTTTTT. Residues: CASSSTSGTNTGELFF. The chain joins TRBV7-8 to TRBJ2-2; TRBD2 matches 11 bases. CDR1 and CDR2 from the germline V gene are SGHVS and FQNEAQ. V was pared by 4 bases and J by 2 bases, with 3 bases of the junction left unmatched. The CDR3 totals 16 residues.

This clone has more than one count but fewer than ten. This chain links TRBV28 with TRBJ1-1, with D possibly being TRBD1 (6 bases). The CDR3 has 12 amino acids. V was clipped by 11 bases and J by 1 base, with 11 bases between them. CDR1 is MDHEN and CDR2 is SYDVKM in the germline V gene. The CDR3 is CAGGKRNTEAFF. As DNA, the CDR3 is TGTGCCGGGGGCAAGCGGAACACTGAAGCTTTCTTT.

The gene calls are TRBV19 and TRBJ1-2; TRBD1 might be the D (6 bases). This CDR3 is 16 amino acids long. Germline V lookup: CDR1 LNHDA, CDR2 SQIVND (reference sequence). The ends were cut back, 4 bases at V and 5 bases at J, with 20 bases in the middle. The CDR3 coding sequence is TGTGCCAGTAGTACCTCTAGGGACACTGGCACTTATGGCTACACCTTC. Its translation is CASSTSRDTGTYGYTF. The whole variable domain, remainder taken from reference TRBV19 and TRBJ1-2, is DGGITQSPKYLFRKEGQNVTLSCEQNLNHDAMYWYRQDPGQGLRLIYYSQIVNDFQKGDIAEGYSVSREKKESFPLTVTSAQKNPTAFYLCASSTSRDTGTYGYTFGSGTRLTVV.

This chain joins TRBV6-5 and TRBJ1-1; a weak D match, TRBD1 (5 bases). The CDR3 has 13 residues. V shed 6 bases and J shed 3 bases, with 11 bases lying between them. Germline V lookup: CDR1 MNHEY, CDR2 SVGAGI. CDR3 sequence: CASRFLGDTEAFF. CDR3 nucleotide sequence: TGTGCCAGCAGATTCCTAGGGGACACTGAAGCTTTCTTT.

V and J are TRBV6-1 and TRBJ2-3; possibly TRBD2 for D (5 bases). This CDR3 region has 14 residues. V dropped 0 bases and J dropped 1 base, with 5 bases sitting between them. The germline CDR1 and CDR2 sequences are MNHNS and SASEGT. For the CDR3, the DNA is TGTGCCAGCAGTGAAGCTAGCGGCACAGATACGCAGTATTTT. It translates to CASSEASGTDTQYF.

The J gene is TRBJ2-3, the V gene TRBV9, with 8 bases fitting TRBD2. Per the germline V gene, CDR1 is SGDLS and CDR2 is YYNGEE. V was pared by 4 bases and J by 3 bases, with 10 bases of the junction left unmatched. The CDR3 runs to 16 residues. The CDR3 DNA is TGTGCCAGCAGCCCGCCGGGCGGGAGGCTTACAGATACGCAGTATTTT. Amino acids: CASSPPGGRLTDTQYF.

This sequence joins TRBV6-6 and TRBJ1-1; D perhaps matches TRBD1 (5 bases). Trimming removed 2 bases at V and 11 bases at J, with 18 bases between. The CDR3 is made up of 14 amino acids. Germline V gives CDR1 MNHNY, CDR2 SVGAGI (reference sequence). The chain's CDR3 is CASSYLGVEAWAFF. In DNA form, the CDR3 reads TGTGCCAGCAGTTACCTAGGGGTCGAAGCTTGGGCTTTCTTT.

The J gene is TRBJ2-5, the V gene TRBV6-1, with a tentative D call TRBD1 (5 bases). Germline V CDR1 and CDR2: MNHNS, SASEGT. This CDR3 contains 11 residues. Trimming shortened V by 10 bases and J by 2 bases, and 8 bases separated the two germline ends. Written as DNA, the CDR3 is TGTGCCACGCAGGGACAAGAGACCCAGTACTTC. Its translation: CATQGQETQYF.

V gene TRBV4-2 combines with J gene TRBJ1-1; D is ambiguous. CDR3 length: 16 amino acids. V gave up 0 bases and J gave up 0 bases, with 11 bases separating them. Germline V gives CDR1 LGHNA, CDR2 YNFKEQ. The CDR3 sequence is CASSQDLWQLNTEAFF. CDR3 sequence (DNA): TGTGCCAGCAGCCAAGATTTATGGCAATTGAACACTGAAGCTTTCTTT.